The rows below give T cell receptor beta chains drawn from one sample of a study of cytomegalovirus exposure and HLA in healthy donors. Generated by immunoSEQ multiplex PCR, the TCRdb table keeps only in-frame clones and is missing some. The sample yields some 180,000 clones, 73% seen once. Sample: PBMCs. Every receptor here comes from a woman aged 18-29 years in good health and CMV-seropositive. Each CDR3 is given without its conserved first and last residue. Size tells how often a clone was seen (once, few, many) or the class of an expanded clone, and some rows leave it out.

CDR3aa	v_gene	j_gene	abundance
ASSDFGSPLH	TRBV6-4	TRBJ1-6	few
AWTQEPRAPLH	TRBV30	TRBJ1-6	.
ASSHTTTQPYT	TRBV14	TRBJ1-2	.
ASRNRTVGH	TRBV19	TRBJ1-5	.
ASSQVEGLAFNEQF	TRBV4-2	TRBJ2-1	.
ASSPQDRTEQY	TRBV9	TRBJ2-7	.
ASKSTGPNEKLF	TRBV23-1	TRBJ1-4	.
ASSPRLPNRSEQF	TRBV11-2	TRBJ2-1	.
ASSLVVDTNLYNEQF	TRBV5-6	TRBJ2-1	.
ASREHTETQY	TRBV7-9	TRBJ2-5	.
SVEQDREPHGYT	TRBV29-1	TRBJ1-2	.
AVKGVEVTEAF	TRBV30	TRBJ1-1	.
ASSLGGSGGADTQY	TRBV11-2	TRBJ2-3	few
ASTPLPGEATEAF	TRBV7-9	TRBJ1-1	few
ASSGTGYTEAF	TRBV18	TRBJ1-1	.
ASSQSASGRETQY	TRBV16	TRBJ2-5	.
SASGGPADTQY	TRBV29-1	TRBJ2-3	few
SVEVAGVFYDGYT	TRBV29-1	TRBJ1-2	.
ATSRDGGAAYNEQF	TRBV15	TRBJ2-1	few
ASSLGLAGGFQETQY	TRBV5-1	TRBJ2-5	few
ATSRDRDRAVAGELF	TRBV15	TRBJ2-2	.
ASSLGLGVGDEQY	TRBV7-8	TRBJ2-7	.
ASSASPRQGGSPLH	TRBV9	TRBJ1-6	.
ASSARLAGGRWGTDTQY	TRBV11-1	TRBJ2-3	.